The rows below give T cell receptor beta chains drawn from one sample of a study of beta chain features in type 1 diabetes. TCRdb's table, derived via immunoSEQ multiplex PCR, lists solely in-frame clones and lacks some. The data contain about 260,000 clones, approximately 25% of them singletons. Sequenced: naive CD4+ T cells from blood. The receptors were gathered from a woman in her 30s with type 1 diabetes. Both conserved end residues are part of each CDR3. The D gene is left open where the match is weak. Size tells how often a clone was seen (once, few, many) or the class of an expanded clone, and some rows leave it out.

clone_size j_call d_call v_call cdr3_nt cdr3_aa
few TRBJ2-7 - TRBV7-6 TGTGCCAGCAGCCCAAGGTCGGCCTCGGGGTCCTACGAGCAGTACTTC CASSPRSASGSYEQYF
- TRBJ2-5 TRBD1 TRBV5-1 TGCGCCAGCAGCTTGGAGGGGCAGGGGGCAGAGACCCAGTACTTC CASSLEGQGAETQYF
few TRBJ2-4 - TRBV10-3 TGTGCCATCAGTGAGAAGCAGGGCATTCAGTACTTC CAISEKQGIQYF
few TRBJ2-1 TRBD2 TRBV5-1 TGCGCCAGCAGCTTCCTATCGGGACTAGCACAATCTGTTGAGCAGTTCTTC CASSFLSGLAQSVEQFF
- TRBJ1-2 - TRBV9 TGTGCCAGCAGCTCCCAGGGGATTAACTATGGCTACACCTTC CASSSQGINYGYTF
- TRBJ2-7 - TRBV11-1 TGTGCCAGCAGCCCTAGAGGAGGAAGGGCTGAGTACGAGCAGTACTTC CASSPRGGRAEYEQYF
few TRBJ2-2 - TRBV30 TGTGCCTGGGGGGGGACCGGGGAGCTGTTTTTT CAWGGTGELFF
few TRBJ1-1 TRBD1 TRBV7-8 TGTGCCAGCAGCTGGTCGGGGACAGGGGACACTGAAGCTTTCTTT CASSWSGTGDTEAFF
- TRBJ2-5 TRBD1 TRBV5-1 TGCGCCAGCAGCTTGGGGGACAGGGACCAAGAGACCCAGTACTTC CASSLGDRDQETQYF
few TRBJ2-7 TRBD1 TRBV5-1 TGCGCCAGCAGCTCCCGGGACAGAGACGAGCAGTACTTC CASSSRDRDEQYF